Following are 12 T cell receptor beta chains from one sample sequenced in a study of cytomegalovirus exposure and HLA in healthy donors (TCRdb year 2017). Library method: the immunoSEQ multiplex PCR assay. Not all clones reach the TCRdb copy of this immuneACCESS table, which keeps in-frame sequences only. Checked studies attribute under half of the gap to unresolved V genes and leave the rest unexplained. This sample comprises around 130,000 clones, under 90% of them detected only once. 3% to 3.5% of the sample rests with the top ten. The sequenced sample was PBMCs. These receptors were collected from a man aged 25 to 40 in good health and CMV-seronegative.

The CDR3 DNA reads as TGTGCCAGTAGTAGGCGGCCGCTAGAGGACGAGCAGTACTTC. Translating gives CASSRRPLEDEQYF. The V and J genes are TRBV19 and TRBJ2-7; D is uncertain. Trimming shortened V by 4 bases and J by 5 bases, and 15 bases separated the two germline ends. This CDR3 has 14 residues. In germline, CDR1 is LNHDA, CDR2 SQIVND (reference sequence). The full variable domain, its missing parts supplied by reference TRBV19 and TRBJ2-7, is DGGITQSPKYLFRKEGQNVTLSCEQNLNHDAMYWYRQDPGQGLRLIYYSQIVNDFQKGDIAEGYSVSREKKESFPLTVTSAQKNPTAFYLCASSRRPLEDEQYFGPGTRLTVT.

The V call is TRBV7-2, the J call TRBJ2-2; tentatively, D is TRBD2 (5 bases). Germline V lookup: CDR1 SGHTA, CDR2 FQGNSA. CDR3 length: 15 residues. V gave up 4 bases and J gave up 5 bases, with 14 bases separating them. The CDR3 DNA reads as TGTGCCAGCAGCTCCCGGGGATCTGATACCGGGGAGCTGTTTTTT. Its translation: CASSSRGSDTGELFF. The full variable domain, rest sourced from reference TRBV7-2 and TRBJ2-2, is GAGVSQSPSNKVTEKGKDVELRCDPISGHTALYWYRQSLGQGLEFLIYFQGNSAPDKSGLPSDRFSAERTGGSVSTLTIQRTQQEDSAVYLCASSSRGSDTGELFFGEGSRLTVL.

V is TRBV19 and J is TRBJ1-5, with 8 bases fitting TRBD1. V trimming: 5 bases; J trimming: 3 bases; junction bases outside the gene matches: 9. Germline V gene sequence: CDR1 LNHDA, CDR2 SQIVND (reference sequence). The CDR3 consists of 16 residues. The CDR3: CASSPFGQGLNQPQHF. The DNA for the CDR3 is TGTGCCAGTAGTCCGTTTGGACAGGGCCTCAATCAGCCCCAGCATTTT.

The V gene is TRBV18, the J gene TRBJ1-1, with 7 bases identical to TRBD1. The CDR3 sequence is 12 residues long. Germline assignment: CDR1 KGHSH and CDR2 LQKENI. V was pared by 3 bases and J by 8 bases, with 3 bases of the junction left unmatched. CDR3 sequence (DNA): TGTGCCAGCTCACCCTTACAGGGGGAAGCTTTCTTT. It codes for CASSPLQGEAFF.

The rearrangement joins TRBV5-6 to TRBJ2-3, with 7 bases that match TRBD2. The ends lost 4 bases at V and 0 bases at J; junction bases unmatched: 5. Germline CDR1 SGHDT, CDR2 YYEEEE. The CDR3 has 15 residues. The CDR3 bases are TGTGCCAGCAGCCAGGGAGGGTGGAGCACAGATACGCAGTATTTT. It specifies CASSQGGWSTDTQYF.

The chain has TRBV5-1 and TRBJ2-1, with TRBD1 as a possible D gene (6 bases). Germline V gives CDR1 SGHRS, CDR2 YFSETQ. V was clipped by 5 bases and J by 3 bases, with 24 bases between them. The CDR3 totals 18 residues. This chain's CDR3 is CASRAGTQKPKYYNEQFF. DNA for the CDR3: TGCGCCAGCAGGGCTGGGACACAAAAACCCAAATACTACAATGAGCAGTTCTTC. Filled out from reference TRBV5-1 and TRBJ2-1, the complete variable domain reads KAGVTQTPRYLIKTRGQQVTLSCSPISGHRSVSWYQQTPGQGLQFLFEYFSETQRNKGNFPGRFSGRQFSNSRSEMNVSTLELGDSALYLCASRAGTQKPKYYNEQFFGPGTRLTVL.

This rearrangement joins TRBV5-4 to TRBJ1-1; D may be TRBD1 (6 bases). The germline V gene encodes CDR1 SGHNT and CDR2 YYREEE (reference sequence). V was pared by 1 base and J by 6 bases, with 19 bases between. The CDR3 covers 16 residues. CDR3 in amino acids: CASSLPPAGVSSEAFF. CDR3 sequence (DNA): TGTGCCAGCAGCTTGCCGCCGGCAGGGGTGTCCTCTGAAGCTTTCTTT.

The V gene is TRBV7-9, the J gene TRBJ1-2, with 7 bases fitting TRBD1. After removal of 4 bases from V and 6 bases from J, the junction contained 11 bases not matched to a gene. Germline V gives CDR1 SEHNR, CDR2 FQNEAQ (reference sequence). The CDR3 has 15 amino acids. The CDR3 DNA is TGTGCCAGCAGCTCCTGGCGACAGGGCCAAGATGGCTACACCTTC. This codes for CASSSWRQGQDGYTF.

The chain employs TRBV15 and TRBJ2-1; 9 bases map to TRBD1. The CDR3 has 16 amino acids. The trim removed 3 bases at V and 1 base at J, leaving 4 bases unmatched. Per germline, CDR1 LNHNV and CDR2 YYDKDF (reference sequence). Here the CDR3 DNA reads TGTGCCACCAGCAGGGAGGACAGGGGTTCCTACAATGAGCAGTTCTTC. This codes for CATSREDRGSYNEQFF.

J is TRBJ2-1 and V is TRBV29-1, with 11 nucleotides matching TRBD2. From germline, CDR1 is SQVTM and CDR2 ANQGSEA. The ends lost 1 base at V and 5 bases at J; junction bases unmatched: 1. The CDR3 length is 14 residues. The CDR3 DNA follows: TGCAGCGTTGAAGGGACTAGCGGGCACAATGAGCAGTTCTTC. It specifies CSVEGTSGHNEQFF.

This sequence joins TRBV6-1 and TRBJ1-6; 9 positions match TRBD1. V lost 4 bases to trimming and J lost 7 bases; unmatched junction nucleotides: 2. CDR3 length equals 14 residues. The germline CDR1 and CDR2 sequences are MNHNS and SASEGT. The CDR3 DNA reads TGTGCCAGCAGTGCGGGACAGGGAAATTCACCCCTCCACTTT. As protein: CASSAGQGNSPLHF.

The CDR3 is CASSPREGYTF. The CDR3 DNA reads as TGTGCCAGCAGCCCCAGGGAAGGCTACACCTTC. The rearrangement uses TRBV6-5 and TRBJ1-2; D perhaps matches TRBD1 (5 bases). In germline, CDR1 is MNHEY, CDR2 SVGAGI. Trimming shortened V by 6 bases and J by 8 bases, and 10 bases separated the two germline ends. This CDR3 is 11 amino acids long.